This TCR beta chain is drawn from a study of T cells in Graves' hyperthyroidism and ophthalmopathy. Amplification yielded TCR beta CDR3 regions, with RNA transcripts as the source. The HTBI primer set drove a first-round RT-PCR of the TCR CDR3. TCRdb re-derived calls from the multiplex PCR reads in MiXCR, one entry per CDR3 protein. The sample has 340,000 or so distinct CDR3 sequences; 15% to 20% are singletons. Patients were excluded for uncontrolled infection, other autoimmune disease, pregnancy or lactation. Broader study findings: Ophthalmopathy prediction by the model preceded onset by a median roughly 6 months. The blood repertoire included most of the expanded thyroid clonotypes above 0.001.

This clonotype has only a few counts. Its antigen remains unidentified. The material sequenced was blood. The source of this sequence is a woman aged 50 to 60 with Graves' hyperthyroidism.

The CDR3 nucleotides are TGTGCCAGCAGTATACAGGGTTACAATGAGCAGTTCTTC. This sequence encodes CASSIQGYNEQFF. This rearrangement joins TRBV7-2 to TRBJ2-1, with D perhaps matching TRBD1 (6 bases). The germline gives CDR1 SGHTA, CDR2 FQGNSA. V lost 6 bases and J lost 4, with 10 bases in between. This CDR3 spans 13 amino acids. The whole variable domain, filled in from reference TRBV7-2 and TRBJ2-1, reads GAGVSQSPSNKVTEKGKDVELRCDPISGHTALYWYRQSLGQGLEFLIYFQGNSAPDKSGLPSDRFSAERTGGSVSTLTIQRTQQEDSAVYLCASSIQGYNEQFFGPGTRLTVL.